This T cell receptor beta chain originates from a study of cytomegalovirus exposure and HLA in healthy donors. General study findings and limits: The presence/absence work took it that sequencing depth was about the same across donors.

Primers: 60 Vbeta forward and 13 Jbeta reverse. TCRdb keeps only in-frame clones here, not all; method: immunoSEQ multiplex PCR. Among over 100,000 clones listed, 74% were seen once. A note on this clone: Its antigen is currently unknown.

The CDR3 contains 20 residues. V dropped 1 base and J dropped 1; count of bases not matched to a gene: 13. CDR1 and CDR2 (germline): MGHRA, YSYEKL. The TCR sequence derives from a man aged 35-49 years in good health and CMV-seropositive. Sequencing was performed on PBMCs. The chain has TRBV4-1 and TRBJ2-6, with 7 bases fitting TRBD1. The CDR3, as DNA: TGCGCCAGCAGCCAAGGTTTTTCGGGACAGCTCCATTCTGGGGCCAACGTCCTGACTTTC. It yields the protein CASSQGFSGQLHSGANVLTF.